This passage covers 18 T cell receptor beta chains from one sample sequenced in a study of T cell repertoires in cytomegalovirus infection. TCRdb re-derived calls from the reads in MiXCR, one entry per CDR3 protein. The sample has 250,000 to 400,000 distinct CDR3 sequences; 25% are singletons. The antigens for these receptors are not known. Sequenced here: cultured PBMCs, sampled from culture after CMV antigen stimulation. Receptors originate from a human donor in good health (CMV status not recorded). Some clones in this sample may be carry-over from other donors' samples.

This clonotype was counted at least ten times. The genes are TRBV6-2 or TRBV6-3 and TRBJ2-2; tentatively, D is TRBD1 (5 bases). The CDR3 covers 14 residues. With 6 bases removed from V and 4 bases from J, the gap between germline ends came to 12 bases. Germline CDR1 reads MNHEY; CDR2 reads SVGEGT. CDR3: CASRFTGSTGELFF. DNA of the CDR3: TGTGCCAGCAGGTTTACAGGTTCCACCGGGGAGCTGTTTTTT.

The chain is built from TRBV2 and TRBJ1-4; 7 bases are shared with TRBD1. The CDR3 has 13 amino acids. V lost 6 bases to trimming and J lost 4 bases; unmatched junction nucleotides: 2. Germline CDR1 and CDR2: SNHLY and FYNNEI. The CDR3 coding sequence is TGTGCCAGCAGCGGACAGGTTAATGAAAAACTGTTTTTT. Encoded protein: CASSGQVNEKLFF.

This clonotype was detected a few times. This chain joins TRBV7-2 and TRBJ2-2; 9 bases agree with TRBD1. Germline-derived CDR1 and CDR2 are SGHTA and FQGNSA. The CDR3 consists of 14 residues. Trimming cost V 4 bases and J 7 bases; bases outside gene matches: 4. CDR3 residues: CASSWGQGGGELFF. In DNA form, the CDR3 reads TGTGCCAGCAGCTGGGGACAGGGCGGCGGGGAGCTGTTTTTT. The variable domain in full, completed from reference TRBV7-2 and TRBJ2-2, reads GAGVSQSPSNKVTEKGKDVELRCDPISGHTALYWYRQSLGQGLEFLIYFQGNSAPDKSGLPSDRFSAERTGGSVSTLTIQRTQQEDSAVYLCASSWGQGGGELFFGEGSRLTVL.

This clonotype came up many times. The V call is TRBV7-2, the J call TRBJ2-3; D is uncertain. V lost 6 bases, J lost 5 bases, and 15 bases lay in between. The CDR3 loop spans 14 amino acids. The V gene's germline CDR1 is SGHTA and CDR2 FQGNSA. CDR3 sequence: CASSYDMKRDTQYF. The CDR3 nucleotides read TGTGCCAGCAGTTATGACATGAAAAGAGATACGCAGTATTTT.

This clonotype was observed a few times. The chain carries TRBV6-4 and TRBJ1-2; no reliable D call. Germline-derived CDR1 and CDR2 are MRHNA and SNTAGT. V gave up 6 bases and J gave up 4 bases, with 15 bases separating them. There are 14 residues in the CDR3. The CDR3 nucleotides read TGTGCCAGCAGCGAAAGGTTATCGAGCTATGGCTACACCTTC. As protein: CASSERLSSYGYTF.

In this sample, this clonotype turned up once. This chain links TRBV10-3 with TRBJ2-3, with D possibly TRBD1 on 6 matching bases. The CDR3 consists of 13 residues. The ends were cut back, 6 bases at V and 2 bases at J, with 9 bases in the middle. Germline CDR1 ENHRY, CDR2 SYGVKD. CDR3 nucleotide sequence: TGTGCCATCAGCACAGGGTCCACAGATACGCAGTATTTT. Protein product: CAISTGSTDTQYF.

The chain links TRBV6-2 or TRBV6-3 to TRBJ2-7; D tentatively fits TRBD1 or TRBD2 (6 bases each). Deletions cut 4 bases from V and 2 bases from J, with 18 bases between. The CDR3 is made up of 16 amino acids. The germline CDR1 and CDR2 sequences are MNHEY and SVGEGT. The CDR3 sequence is CASSSPRGRSTYEQYF. Written as DNA, the CDR3 is TGTGCCAGCAGTTCTCCCCGGGGGCGGAGTACCTACGAGCAGTACTTC.

This clonotype has just a few counts. The rearrangement uses TRBV6-1 and TRBJ1-4; unclear D gene. Germline V gene data show CDR1 as MNHNS and CDR2 as SASEGT. This CDR3 has 13 residues. V was pared by 10 bases and J by 8 bases, with 17 bases between. Here the CDR3 DNA reads TGTGCCACCCGTGAGATAGGAATGGAAAAACTGTTTTTT. Protein product: CATREIGMEKLFF.

A few counts support this clonotype. V gene TRBV20-1 combines with J gene TRBJ1-1; D is perhaps TRBD1 (6 bases). Germline V CDR1 and CDR2: DFQATT, SNEGSKA (reference sequence). This CDR3 has 15 amino acids. The CDR3 nucleotides read TGCAGCGTAGGGGGAGGGGGGCCTGGGTACACTGAAGCTTTCTTT. Encoded protein: CSVGGGGPGYTEAFF.

This clonotype showed up just a few times. The chain recombines TRBV6-6 with TRBJ2-7, with 7 positions matching TRBD2. J gave up 3 bases and V 7 bases, and 9 bases lay outside the gene matches. Per the germline V gene, CDR1 is MNHNY and CDR2 is SVGAGI (reference sequence). The CDR3 is 14 amino acids. The CDR3 loop is CASTTAGENYEQYF. CDR3 DNA sequence: TGTGCCAGCACTACGGCGGGGGAAAACTACGAGCAGTACTTC.

This clonotype appeared a few times. The gene calls are TRBV11-2 and TRBJ1-2; D call uncertain. Trimming shortened V by 0 bases and J by 6 bases, and 8 bases separated the two germline ends. Germline loops: CDR1 SGHAT, CDR2 FQNNGV. The CDR3 totals 13 residues. The CDR3 spells CASSLDPGNGYTF. The CDR3 bases are TGTGCCAGCAGCTTAGATCCTGGGAATGGCTACACCTTC.

This chain links TRBV6-6 with TRBJ2-7; 11 positions match TRBD2. V dropped 1 base and J dropped 0; count of bases not matched to a gene: 5. Germline V lookup: CDR1 MNHNY, CDR2 SVGAGI (reference sequence). The CDR3 is 17 residues long. In DNA, the CDR3 is TGTGCCAGCAGTTACTTAATCGGACTAGCGGGCTCCTACGAGCAGTACTTC. Protein sequence: CASSYLIGLAGSYEQYF.

This clonotype is a singleton in its sample. V and J are TRBV14 and TRBJ2-3, with TRBD2 matching 8 bases. CDR3 size: 17 residues. Germline V CDR1 and CDR2: SGHDN, FVKESK. Trimming at V came to 0 bases and at J to 3 bases, leaving 8 bases not matched to a gene. The CDR3 loop reads CASSQDRAGVWTDTQYF. The CDR3 coding sequence is TGTGCCAGCAGCCAAGATAGAGCGGGAGTTTGGACAGATACGCAGTATTTT.

CDR3 nucleotides: TGTGCCACCAGTGATCCGGGACAGGCCTCCAATGAGCAGTTCTTC. Encoded protein: CATSDPGQASNEQFF. This chain links TRBV24-1 with TRBJ2-1; 8 bases line up with TRBD1. Trimming removed 3 bases from V and 6 bases from J; junction bases left unmatched: 6. This CDR3 spans 15 amino acids. Germline CDR1 KGHDR, CDR2 SFDVKD.

This CDR3 reads CAWRGGPNYEQYV. DNA for the CDR3: TGTGCCTGGAGGGGAGGCCCAAACTACGAGCAGTACGTC. The chain combines TRBV30 with TRBJ2-7; TRBD2 is a possible D gene (6 bases). The CDR3 contains 13 residues. With 3 bases removed from V and 3 bases from J, the gap between germline ends came to 12 bases. Germline V gene data show CDR1 as GTSNPN and CDR2 as SVGIG (reference sequence).

In this sample, this clonotype turned up a few times. This chain connects TRBV6-2 or TRBV6-3 to TRBJ1-5, with D uncertain. The germline gives CDR1 MNHEY, CDR2 SVGEGT. Trimming took 2 bases from V and 4 from J, leaving 9 bases between them. The CDR3 loop spans 14 amino acids. The CDR3 coding sequence is TGTGCCAGCAGTTACGTGGGCCGGAATCAGCCCCAGCATTTT. As protein: CASSYVGRNQPQHF.

The table lists this clonotype with many counts. The rearrangement uses TRBV7-2 and TRBJ2-7; 9 bases align to TRBD1. This CDR3 contains 17 residues. Germline-derived CDR1 and CDR2 are SGHTA and FQGNSA. Trimming at V came to 3 bases and at J to 0 bases, leaving 9 bases not matched to a gene. For the CDR3, the DNA is TGTGCCAGCAGCTTCACGGGACAGGGAACCAGCTCCTACGAGCAGTACTTC. It yields the protein CASSFTGQGTSSYEQYF. Filled out from reference TRBV7-2 and TRBJ2-7, the complete variable domain reads GAGVSQSPSNKVTEKGKDVELRCDPISGHTALYWYRQSLGQGLEFLIYFQGNSAPDKSGLPSDRFSAERTGGSVSTLTIQRTQQEDSAVYLCASSFTGQGTSSYEQYFGPGTRLTVT.

The V gene is TRBV19, the J gene TRBJ2-3, with 8 positions matching TRBD2. This CDR3 is built from 18 residues. In germline, CDR1 is LNHDA, CDR2 SQIVND (reference sequence). V gave up 5 bases and J gave up 1 base; unmatched junction bases: 14. CDR3 loop: CASSPGWRSGKGTDTQYF. The CDR3, as DNA: TGTGCCAGTAGTCCTGGGTGGCGTAGCGGGAAAGGCACAGATACGCAGTATTTT.